This TCR beta chain was identified in a study of T cell changes during pregnancy in multiple sclerosis. J lost 4 bases, V lost 5 bases, and 10 bases had no gene match. CDR1 LGHNA and CDR2 YSLEER come from the germline V gene. This CDR3 is built from 15 residues. Libraries were prepared by immunoSEQ multiplex PCR; TCRdb keeps only in-frame clonotypes and omits some of them. The sample yields around 62,000 clones, about nine tenths seen once. The chain links TRBV4-3 to TRBJ1-2; 7 nucleotides match TRBD1. This material consisted of peripheral blood, taken in the third trimester of pregnancy. The sequence was obtained from a female donor with multiple sclerosis, enrolled in a pregnancy study. CDR3 DNA: TGCGCCAGCAGCAGACTGGAACAGGGGACCTATGGCTACACCTTC. The encoded protein is CASSRLEQGTYGYTF.